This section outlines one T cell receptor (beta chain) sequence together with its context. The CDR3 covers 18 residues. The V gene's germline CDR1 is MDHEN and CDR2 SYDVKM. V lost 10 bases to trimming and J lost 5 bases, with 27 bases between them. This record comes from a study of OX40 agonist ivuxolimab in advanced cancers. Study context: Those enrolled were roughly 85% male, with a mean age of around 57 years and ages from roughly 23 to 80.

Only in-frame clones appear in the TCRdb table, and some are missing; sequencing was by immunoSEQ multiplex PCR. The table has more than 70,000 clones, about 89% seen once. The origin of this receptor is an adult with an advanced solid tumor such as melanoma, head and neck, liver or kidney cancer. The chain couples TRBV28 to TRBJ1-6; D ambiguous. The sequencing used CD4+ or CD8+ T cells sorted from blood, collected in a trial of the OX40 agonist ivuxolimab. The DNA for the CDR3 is TGTGCCACAAGGGAACTGTGGGAGGCTCCGGGAAATAATTCACCCCTCCACTTT. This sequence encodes CATRELWEAPGNNSPLHF.